The 6 T cell receptor beta chains listed next were all sequenced from one sample in a study of vaccination effects on CD4 cells after COVID-19 (dated by TCRdb to between 2020 and 2023). These receptors have no known antigen. Libraries came from the immunoSEQ multiplex PCR assay. TCRdb carries this immuneACCESS record with in-frame sequences only. Its versions omit some clonotypes, under half of them owing to an unresolved V gene in the studies checked, with the rest unexplained. The sample table holds fewer than 85,000 clones, of which over 70% were seen once. The ten largest clones represent about 2.2% of the sample. After more than nine days of culture, CD4+ T cells were isolated with the EasySep CD4+ T cell isolation kit. Two doses of either the BNT162b2 or the mRNA-1273 mRNA SARS-CoV-2 vaccine were administered to participants. This material consisted of CD4+ T cells from PBMCs cultured without peptide, taken after COVID-19 vaccination. These receptor sequences come from a human donor who received a COVID-19 vaccine.

This chain connects TRBV6-2 or TRBV6-3 to TRBJ2-3; D may be TRBD2 (6 bases). There are 17 residues in the CDR3. With 0 bases removed from V and 6 bases from J, the gap between germline ends came to 19 bases. Germline V gene sequence: CDR1 MNHEY, CDR2 SVGEGT. The CDR3 region is CASSYSGDSGMLDTQYF. The CDR3 nucleotides are TGTGCCAGCAGTTACTCTGGGGACTCTGGTATGTTGGATACGCAGTATTTT.

The chain carries TRBV3-1 (or the pseudogene TRBV3-2) and TRBJ2-3, with TRBD1 matching 11 bases. CDR3 length: 15 amino acids. J gave up 3 bases and V 6 bases, and 5 bases lay outside the gene matches. Per the germline V gene, CDR1 is LGHDT and CDR2 is YNNKEL (reference sequence). CDR3 bases: TGTGCCAGCAGTCGGACAGGGGGCCAAACAGATACGCAGTATTTT. Protein: CASSRTGGQTDTQYF.

This clone came up once. This rearrangement joins TRBV5-1 to TRBJ2-5; 12 nucleotides line up with TRBD1. The CDR3 runs to 16 residues. With 1 base clipped from V and 5 bases from J, the junction kept 6 bases outside the gene matches. In germline, CDR1 is SGHRS, CDR2 YFSETQ. CDR3 region: CASSLSGQGAWETQYF. In DNA form, the CDR3 reads TGCGCCAGCAGCTTGTCGGGACAGGGGGCTTGGGAGACCCAGTACTTC. Drawing the rest from reference TRBV5-1 and TRBJ2-5, the complete variable domain is KAGVTQTPRYLIKTRGQQVTLSCSPISGHRSVSWYQQTPGQGLQFLFEYFSETQRNKGNFPGRFSGRQFSNSRSEMNVSTLELGDSALYLCASSLSGQGAWETQYFGPGTRLLVL.

The J gene is TRBJ1-6, the V gene TRBV7-2; D might be TRBD1 (5 bases). CDR3 length equals 15 residues. Germline V gene lookup returns CDR1 SGHTA and CDR2 FQGNSA. Trimming took off 5 bases at V and 0 bases at J, with 8 bases between the two ends. The CDR3 region has the DNA TGTGCCAGCAGCCCGCAGGGCTCCTATAATTCACCCCTCCACTTT. Translating it yields CASSPQGSYNSPLHF.

The V and J genes are TRBV6-2 or TRBV6-3 and TRBJ2-7; 9 nucleotides agree with TRBD1. CDR3 length: 15 amino acids. The V gene's germline CDR1 is MNHEY and CDR2 SVGEGT. Losses at the gene ends were 4 bases for V and 5 bases for J; bases not matched to a gene: 9. For the CDR3, the DNA is TGTGCCAGCAGTTGGATGGGACAGGGTGTCAACGAGCAGTACGTC. Translation gives CASSWMGQGVNEQYV.

V is TRBV7-3 and J is TRBJ2-5; 11 nucleotides align to TRBD2. The length of the CDR3 is 16 residues. The V gene end was trimmed by 2 bases and the J gene end by 4 bases; junction bases not matched to a gene: 6. The germline CDR1 and CDR2 sequences are SGHTA and FQGTGA. The CDR3 sequence is CASSLHASGGRETQYF. In DNA, the CDR3 is TGTGCCAGCAGCTTACACGCTAGCGGGGGGCGAGAGACCCAGTACTTC. The full variable domain, its missing parts supplied by reference TRBV7-3 and TRBJ2-5, is GAGVSQTPSNKVTEKGKYVELRCDPISGHTALYWYRQSLGQGPEFLIYFQGTGAADDSGLPNDRFFAVRPEGSVSTLKIQRTERGDSAVYLCASSLHASGGRETQYFGPGTRLLVL.